This is a list of T cell receptor beta chains from one sample in a study of T cell responses to AZD1222 COVID-19 vaccine. Generated by immunoSEQ multiplex PCR, the TCRdb table keeps only in-frame clones and is missing some. The sample shows fewer than 85,000 clones, about four fifths of them seen only once. The sequencing used peripheral blood, collected 28 days after the second AZD1222 dose. All receptors come from an adult who received the AZD1222 COVID-19 vaccine. Each CDR3 is given with its conserved first and last residue. Fields, in order: J gene, D gene, V gene, CDR3 protein. D genes are given only for firm matches.

J: TRBJ1-5
D: TRBD1
V: TRBV7-2
CDR3: CASSPGTGMKQPQHF

J: TRBJ1-2
D: TRBD1
V: TRBV19
CDR3: CASSIAPDRGREGYTF

J: TRBJ2-7
D: .
V: TRBV7-2
CDR3: CASSPQGMGYEQYF

J: TRBJ2-1
D: TRBD1
V: TRBV6-6
CDR3: CASSYPDRGNNEQFF

J: TRBJ1-2
D: .
V: TRBV14
CDR3: CASSQVVPGSHGGYTF

J: TRBJ2-1
D: .
V: TRBV4-3
CDR3: CASSPSWSFFYNEQFF

J: TRBJ2-7
D: .
V: TRBV2
CDR3: CASSESIEQYF

J: TRBJ1-1
D: .
V: TRBV5-1
CDR3: CASSENTEAFF

J: TRBJ1-4
D: .
V: TRBV6-5
CDR3: CASSYSGGGRVEKLFF

J: TRBJ2-7
D: TRBD1
V: TRBV2
CDR3: CASSRDRDEQYF

J: TRBJ1-2
D: TRBD1
V: TRBV5-1
CDR3: CASSLDRGNYGYTF

J: TRBJ1-2
D: TRBD1
V: TRBV30
CDR3: CAWSVAGGLGYTF

J: TRBJ2-7
D: .
V: TRBV9
CDR3: CASSHSLAVSSYEQYF

J: TRBJ1-4
D: TRBD1
V: TRBV28
CDR3: CASSPPGQGFTTNEKLFF

J: TRBJ2-1
D: TRBD1
V: TRBV7-9
CDR3: CASSLVTGFGAEQFF

J: TRBJ2-3
D: .
V: TRBV19
CDR3: CASSINQDGTDTQYF

J: TRBJ1-6
D: .
V: TRBV4-1
CDR3: CASSQVPPPGSPLHF

J: TRBJ2-3
D: .
V: TRBV28
CDR3: CASSLLETISGGDTDTQYF

J: TRBJ2-1
D: TRBD1
V: TRBV7-3
CDR3: CASSARQGRNEQFF

J: TRBJ1-4
D: .
V: TRBV3-1/TRBV3-2
CDR3: CASSQGGSNEKLFF

J: TRBJ2-1
D: .
V: TRBV7-3
CDR3: CASSESVYNEQFF

J: TRBJ1-5
D: .
V: TRBV3-1/TRBV3-2
CDR3: CASSQDSRGGNQPQHF

J: TRBJ2-1
D: .
V: TRBV11-2
CDR3: CASGTGSSYNEQFF

J: TRBJ2-7
D: TRBD2
V: TRBV19
CDR3: CASSMFGRAYEQYF

J: TRBJ1-2
D: .
V: TRBV5-1
CDR3: CASSLEDVPDYGYTF

J: TRBJ1-3
D: TRBD1
V: TRBV10-3
CDR3: CAVGQGIGNTIYF

J: TRBJ1-5
D: .
V: TRBV12-3/TRBV12-4
CDR3: CASSFGNQPQHF

J: TRBJ1-5
D: .
V: TRBV30
CDR3: CAWRVDSNQPQHF

J: TRBJ1-3
D: .
V: TRBV15
CDR3: CATSRDRWGGNTIYF

J: TRBJ2-7
D: TRBD1
V: TRBV7-2
CDR3: CASSKRTGGEYEQYF

J: TRBJ2-7
D: .
V: TRBV11-2
CDR3: CASRKIRDRHYEQYF

J: TRBJ1-2
D: .
V: TRBV7-2
CDR3: CASSLREGGYTF

J: TRBJ1-1
D: .
V: TRBV29-1
CDR3: CSFGLNTEAFF

J: TRBJ1-1
D: TRBD1
V: TRBV9
CDR3: CASSPAGGAEAFF

J: TRBJ1-1
D: .
V: TRBV7-9
CDR3: CASSLGRGETEAFF

J: TRBJ2-1
D: .
V: TRBV11-3
CDR3: CASSLGSNNEQFF

J: TRBJ1-2
D: .
V: TRBV27
CDR3: CASRIRITDGFYGYTF

J: TRBJ2-7
D: .
V: TRBV7-2
CDR3: CASSPSSLSSASSYEQYF

J: TRBJ1-4
D: .
V: TRBV10-3
CDR3: CAISVQGNEKLFF

J: TRBJ2-7
D: .
V: TRBV18
CDR3: CASSTRGAYEQYF

J: TRBJ2-5
D: .
V: TRBV5-6
CDR3: CASSLASGGHQETQYF

J: TRBJ2-2
D: TRBD2
V: TRBV5-4
CDR3: CASRLTSGRASGTGELFF

J: TRBJ1-2
D: .
V: TRBV28
CDR3: CASSAGGLYGYTF

J: TRBJ1-6
D: .
V: TRBV7-2
CDR3: CASLLGIYSPLHF

J: TRBJ2-1
D: .
V: TRBV9
CDR3: CASSVPPGASSYNEQFF

J: TRBJ2-7
D: .
V: TRBV28
CDR3: CASLSLGHQDSYEQYF

J: TRBJ2-7
D: .
V: TRBV5-1
CDR3: CASSSTNSYEQYF

J: TRBJ1-4
D: .
V: TRBV28
CDR3: CASSSSLGARGEKLFF

J: TRBJ1-5
D: .
V: TRBV20-1
CDR3: CRDLPQHF

J: TRBJ1-1
D: .
V: TRBV28
CDR3: CASSDPGQLNTEAFF

J: TRBJ2-5
D: .
V: TRBV7-2
CDR3: CASSSNQGPETQYF

J: TRBJ2-5
D: .
V: TRBV30
CDR3: CAWSVRAGRETQYF

J: TRBJ2-1
D: TRBD1
V: TRBV5-1
CDR3: CASSQRDRGPYNEQFF

J: TRBJ1-6
D: TRBD1
V: TRBV2
CDR3: CASSETGQYNSPLHF

J: TRBJ1-4
D: .
V: TRBV5-6
CDR3: CASSLDWGTNEKLFF

J: TRBJ1-2
D: .
V: TRBV27
CDR3: CASSGLYGYTF

J: TRBJ2-2
D: TRBD2
V: TRBV5-1
CDR3: CASSIESGRVGELFF

J: TRBJ1-5
D: .
V: TRBV9
CDR3: CASSVDGSNQPQHF

J: TRBJ2-5
D: TRBD2
V: TRBV13
CDR3: CASSFGLAHQETQYF

J: TRBJ1-3
D: .
V: TRBV19
CDR3: CASRTTWLGNTIYF